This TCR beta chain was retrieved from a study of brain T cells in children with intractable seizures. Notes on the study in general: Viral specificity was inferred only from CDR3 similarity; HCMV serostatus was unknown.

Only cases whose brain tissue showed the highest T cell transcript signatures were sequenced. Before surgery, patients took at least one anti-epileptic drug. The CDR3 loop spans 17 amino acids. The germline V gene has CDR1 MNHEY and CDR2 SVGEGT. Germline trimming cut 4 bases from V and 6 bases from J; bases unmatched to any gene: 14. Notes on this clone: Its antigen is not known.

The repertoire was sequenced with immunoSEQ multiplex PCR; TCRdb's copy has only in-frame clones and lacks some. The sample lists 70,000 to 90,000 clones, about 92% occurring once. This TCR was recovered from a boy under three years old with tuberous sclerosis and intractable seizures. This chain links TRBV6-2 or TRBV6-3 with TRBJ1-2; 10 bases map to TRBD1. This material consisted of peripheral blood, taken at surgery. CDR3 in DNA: TGTGCCAGCAGTTCGGTAGCCGACAGGGGGCGAAGTCATGGCTACACCTTC. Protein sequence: CASSSVADRGRSHGYTF.